Listed below are T cell receptor beta chains from one sample, sequenced in a study of CD8+ T cells in alopecia areata. The data were produced by immunoSEQ multiplex PCR, yet TCRdb's version contains in-frame clones alone and is incomplete. The table has some 220,000 clones, under 75% seen once. This specimen consisted of CD4+ T cells sorted from blood, obtained at week 4, from a patient treated with tofacitinib. Every receptor here comes from a human donor with alopecia areata. CDR3s include the opening cysteine and the closing phenylalanine or tryptophan. D genes are given only for firm matches. Clone size appears in some rows only: once, few, many, or a class for an expanded clone.

.,TRBJ1-1,TRBV27,.,CASLDLYGGTTEAFF,TGTGCCAGCCTGGACTTATACGGGGGTACCACTGAAGCTTTCTTT
.,TRBJ1-6,TRBV7-6,TRBD1,CASSLRGTGDSPLHF,TGTGCCAGCAGCCTGAGGGGGACAGGGGATTCACCCCTCCACTTT
.,TRBJ1-1,TRBV30,.,CAWSQGSPEAFF,TGTGCCTGGAGTCAGGGGTCTCCTGAAGCTTTCTTT
.,TRBJ2-2,TRBV4-3,.,CASSQGISVGELFF,TGCGCCAGCAGCCAAGGAATTAGCGTCGGGGAGCTGTTTTTT
.,TRBJ1-2,TRBV18,TRBD1,CASSPPSGGNYGYTF,TGTGCCAGCTCACCACCGTCAGGGGGAAACTATGGCTACACCTTC
once,TRBJ2-7,TRBV13,.,CASSPQGYSYEQYF,TGTGCCAGCAGCCCTCAAGGGTACTCCTACGAGCAGTACTTC
.,TRBJ1-1,TRBV30,.,CARSQGKNTEAFF,TGTGCCCGGTCACAAGGAAAGAACACTGAAGCTTTCTTT
.,TRBJ1-2,TRBV6-1,.,CASSPLGADGYTF,TGTGCCAGCAGTCCCTTGGGGGCTGATGGCTACACCTTC
few,TRBJ2-4,TRBV14,.,CASSQDRNIQYF,TGTGCCAGCAGCCAAGACCGAAACATTCAGTACTTC
.,TRBJ2-7,TRBV5-1,.,CASSRVSYEQYF,TGCGCCAGCTCGAGGGTCTCCTACGAGCAGTACTTC
.,TRBJ1-2,TRBV15,TRBD1,CATSRDTGGGYGYTF,TGTGCCACCAGCAGAGATACAGGGGGCGGCTATGGCTACACCTTC
.,TRBJ1-1,TRBV29-1,.,CSVDNRLNTEAFF,TGCAGCGTTGATAACAGGTTGAACACTGAAGCTTTCTTT
.,TRBJ2-7,TRBV27,TRBD1,CASSLRTGIYEQYF,TGTGCCAGCAGTCTACGGACAGGGATTTACGAGCAGTACTTC
.,TRBJ1-4,TRBV4-1,TRBD1,CASSQGWGGQGSEKLFF,TGCGCCAGCAGCCAAGGATGGGGCGGACAGGGATCTGAAAAACTGTTTTTT
.,TRBJ1-1,TRBV27,.,CASSNIGNTEAFF,TGTGCCAGCAGCAACATTGGGAACACTGAAGCTTTCTTT
.,TRBJ2-5,TRBV29-1,.,CSVEEGGAGTQYF,TGCAGCGTTGAAGAAGGGGGGGCCGGGACCCAGTACTTC
few,TRBJ1-4,TRBV4-1,TRBD1,CASSHPIRDRSEKLFF,TGCGCCAGCAGCCATCCAATACGGGACAGGAGCGAAAAACTGTTTTTT
once,TRBJ2-5,TRBV30,.,CAWSVKRDQETQYF,TGTGCCTGGAGTGTAAAACGGGATCAAGAGACCCAGTACTTC
.,TRBJ1-2,TRBV15,.,CATRDAGYGYTF,TGTGCCACCAGGGATGCGGGCTATGGCTACACCTTC
.,TRBJ2-7,TRBV27,.,CASSTEGYEQYF,TGTGCCAGCAGTACAGAAGGTTACGAGCAGTACTTC
few,TRBJ2-6,TRBV5-4,.,CASSSPMGQGPPSGANVLTF,TGTGCCAGCAGCTCCCCCATGGGGCAGGGCCCCCCCTCTGGGGCCAACGTCCTGACTTTC
.,TRBJ2-3,TRBV2,.,CASSGPGLVVADTQYF,TGTGCCAGCAGTGGCCCGGGACTGGTTGTCGCAGATACGCAGTATTTT
.,TRBJ1-2,TRBV4-3,.,CASSQDLRTGGYTF,TGCGCCAGCAGCCAAGATCTTCGAACGGGGGGCTACACCTTC
.,TRBJ2-1,TRBV19,.,CASRSAPTNNEQFF,TGTGCCAGTAGGTCCGCTCCGACGAACAATGAGCAGTTCTTC
once,TRBJ2-7,TRBV4-3,.,CASSQRIDRRPYEQYF,TGCGCCAGCAGCCAGAGAATCGACAGGCGCCCCTACGAGCAGTACTTC
.,TRBJ2-1,TRBV7-2,TRBD2,CASSFAVGLAGSYNEQFF,TGTGCCAGCAGCTTTGCTGTAGGATTAGCGGGGTCATACAATGAGCAGTTCTTC
.,TRBJ1-2,TRBV2,TRBD1,CASRDRVYGYTF,TGTGCCAGCAGAGACAGGGTCTATGGCTACACCTTC
.,TRBJ2-7,TRBV11-2,.,CASSSYGTQMYF,TGTGCCAGCAGCTCATACGGGACTCAGATGTACTTC